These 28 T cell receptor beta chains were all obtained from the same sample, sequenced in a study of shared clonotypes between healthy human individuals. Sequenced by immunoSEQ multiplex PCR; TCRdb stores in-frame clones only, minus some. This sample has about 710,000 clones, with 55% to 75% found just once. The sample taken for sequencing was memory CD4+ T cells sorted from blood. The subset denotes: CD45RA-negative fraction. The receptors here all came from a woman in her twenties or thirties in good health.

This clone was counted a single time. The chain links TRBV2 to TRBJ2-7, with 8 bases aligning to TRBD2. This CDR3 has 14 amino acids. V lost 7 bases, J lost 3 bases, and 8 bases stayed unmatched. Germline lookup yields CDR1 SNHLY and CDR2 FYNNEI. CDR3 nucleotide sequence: TGTGCCAGCACCCCCTTGGGACTAGTCTACGAGCAGTACTTC. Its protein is CASTPLGLVYEQYF. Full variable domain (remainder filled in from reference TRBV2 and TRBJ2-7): EPEVTQTPSHQVTQMGQEVILRCVPISNHLYFYWYRQILGQKVEFLVSFYNNEISEKSEIFDDQFSVERPDGSNFTLKIRSTKLEDSAMYFCASTPLGLVYEQYFGPGTRLTVT.

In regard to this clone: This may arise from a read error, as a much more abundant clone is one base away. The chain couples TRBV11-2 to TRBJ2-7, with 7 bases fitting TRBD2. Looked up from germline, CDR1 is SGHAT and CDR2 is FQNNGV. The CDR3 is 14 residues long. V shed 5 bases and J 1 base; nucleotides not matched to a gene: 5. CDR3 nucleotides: TGTGCCAGCAGCAAACAGCGGGATTCCTACGAGCAGTACTTC. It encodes CASSKQRDSYEQYF.

The CDR3 DNA follows: TGTGCCAGCAGTTACTCAGCAGGGTACGGGGAGCAGTACTTC. Amino acids: CASSYSAGYGEQYF. The chain combines TRBV6-5 with TRBJ2-7, with D possibly TRBD1 on 5 matching bases. V was pared by 0 bases and J by 7 bases, with 13 bases between. Germline values: CDR1 MNHEY, CDR2 SVGAGI. The CDR3 runs 14 residues.

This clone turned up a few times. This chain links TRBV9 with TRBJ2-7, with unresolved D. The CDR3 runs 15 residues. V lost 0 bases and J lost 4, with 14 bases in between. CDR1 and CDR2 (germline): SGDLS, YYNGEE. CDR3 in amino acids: CASSVVSDPSYEQYF. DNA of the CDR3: TGTGCCAGCAGCGTAGTAAGCGACCCTTCGTACGAGCAGTACTTC. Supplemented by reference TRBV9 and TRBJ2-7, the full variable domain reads DSGVTQTPKHLITATGQRVTLRCSPRSGDLSVYWYQQSLDQGLQFLIQYYNGEERAKGNILERFSAQQFPDLHSELNLSSLELGDSALYFCASSVVSDPSYEQYFGPGTRLTVT.

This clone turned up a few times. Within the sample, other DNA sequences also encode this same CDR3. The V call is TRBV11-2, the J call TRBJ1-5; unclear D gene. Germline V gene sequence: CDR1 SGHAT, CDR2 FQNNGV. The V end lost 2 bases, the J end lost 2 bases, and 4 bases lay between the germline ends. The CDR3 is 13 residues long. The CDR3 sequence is CASSLQGNQPQHF. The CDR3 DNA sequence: TGTGCCAGCAGCTTACAAGGCAATCAGCCCCAGCATTTT. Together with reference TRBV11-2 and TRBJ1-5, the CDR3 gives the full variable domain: EAGVAQSPRYKIIEKRQSVAFWCNPISGHATLYWYQQILGQGPKLLIQFQNNGVVDDSQLPKDRFSAERLKGVDSTLKIQPAKLEDSAVYLCASSLQGNQPQHFGDGTRLSIL.

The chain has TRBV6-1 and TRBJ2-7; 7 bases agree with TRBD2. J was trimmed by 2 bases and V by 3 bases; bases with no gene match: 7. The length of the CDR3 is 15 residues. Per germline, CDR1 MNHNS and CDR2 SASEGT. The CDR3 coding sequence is TGTGCCAGCAGTGAGTGGCCTAGCGGCCCCTACGAGCAGTACTTC. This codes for CASSEWPSGPYEQYF.

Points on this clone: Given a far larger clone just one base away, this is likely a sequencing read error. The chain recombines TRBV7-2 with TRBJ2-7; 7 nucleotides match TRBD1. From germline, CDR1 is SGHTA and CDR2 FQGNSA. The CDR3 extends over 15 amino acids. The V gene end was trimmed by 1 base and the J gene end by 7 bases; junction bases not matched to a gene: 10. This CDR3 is CASSLGETGSREQYF. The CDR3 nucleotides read TGTGCCAGCAGCTTAGGTGAGACAGGGAGTCGGGAGCAGTACTTC.

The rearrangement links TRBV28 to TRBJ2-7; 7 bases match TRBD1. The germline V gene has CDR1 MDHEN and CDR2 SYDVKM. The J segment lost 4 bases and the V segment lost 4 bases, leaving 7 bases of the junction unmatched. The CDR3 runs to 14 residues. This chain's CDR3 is CASSSQGQFYEQYF. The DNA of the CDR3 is TGTGCCAGCAGTTCACAGGGACAGTTTTACGAGCAGTACTTC.

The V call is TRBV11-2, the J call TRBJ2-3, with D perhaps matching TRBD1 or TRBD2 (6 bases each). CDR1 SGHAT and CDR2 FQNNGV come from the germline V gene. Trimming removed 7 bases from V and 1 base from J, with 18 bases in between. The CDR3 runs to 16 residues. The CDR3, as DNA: TGTGCCAGCACCCCTTTGGGGGGCGGTGGCACAGATACGCAGTATTTT. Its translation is CASTPLGGGGTDTQYF.

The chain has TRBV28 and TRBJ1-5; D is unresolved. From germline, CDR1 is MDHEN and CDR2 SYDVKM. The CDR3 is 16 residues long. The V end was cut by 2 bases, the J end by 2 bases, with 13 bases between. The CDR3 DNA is TGTGCCAGCAGTTTAAGGCCAACTTCTGGCAATCAGCCCCAGCATTTT. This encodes CASSLRPTSGNQPQHF.

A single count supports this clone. The CDR3: CASSHAIGAGEDNEQFF. The CDR3 coding sequence is TGCGCCAGCAGCCACGCGATAGGGGCGGGAGAAGACAATGAGCAGTTCTTC. The chain employs TRBV4-1 and TRBJ2-1; 7 bases map to TRBD2. The CDR3 has 17 residues. V was pared by 3 bases and J by 5 bases, with 13 bases of the junction left unmatched. CDR1 and CDR2 (germline): MGHRA, YSYEKL.

For the CDR3, the DNA is TGCGCCAGCAGCTTGGGGGACAGGGTCAATGAGCAGTTCTTC. It translates to CASSLGDRVNEQFF. This chain links TRBV5-1 with TRBJ2-1; 9 bases agree with TRBD1. The CDR3 consists of 14 residues. From germline, CDR1 is SGHRS and CDR2 YFSETQ. The J segment lost 6 bases and the V segment lost 0 bases, leaving 1 base of the junction unmatched.

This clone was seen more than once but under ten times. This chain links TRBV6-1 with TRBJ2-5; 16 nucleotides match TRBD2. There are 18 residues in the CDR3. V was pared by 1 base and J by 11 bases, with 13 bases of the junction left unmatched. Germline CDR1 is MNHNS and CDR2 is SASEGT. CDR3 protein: CASSEVTGLAGGLREQYF. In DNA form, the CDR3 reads TGTGCCAGCAGTGAAGTAACGGGACTAGCGGGAGGGCTTAGGGAGCAGTACTTC.

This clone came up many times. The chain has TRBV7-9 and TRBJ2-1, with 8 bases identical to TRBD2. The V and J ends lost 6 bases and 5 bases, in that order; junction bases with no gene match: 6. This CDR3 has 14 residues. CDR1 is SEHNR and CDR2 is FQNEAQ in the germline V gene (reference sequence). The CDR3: CASSPGLENNEQFF. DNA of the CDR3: TGTGCCAGCAGTCCGGGACTAGAAAACAATGAGCAGTTCTTC. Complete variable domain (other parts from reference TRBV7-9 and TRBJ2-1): DTGVSQNPRHKITKRGQNVTFRCDPISEHNRLYWYRQTLGQGPEFLTYFQNEAQLEKSRLLSDRFSAERPKGSFSTLEIQRTEQGDSAMYLCASSPGLENNEQFFGPGTRLTVL.

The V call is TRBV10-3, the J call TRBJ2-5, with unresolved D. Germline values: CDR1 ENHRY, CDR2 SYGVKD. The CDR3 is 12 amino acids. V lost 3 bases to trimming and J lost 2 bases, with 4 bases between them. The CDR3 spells CAISEAQETQYF. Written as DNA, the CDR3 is TGTGCCATCAGTGAAGCGCAAGAGACCCAGTACTTC.

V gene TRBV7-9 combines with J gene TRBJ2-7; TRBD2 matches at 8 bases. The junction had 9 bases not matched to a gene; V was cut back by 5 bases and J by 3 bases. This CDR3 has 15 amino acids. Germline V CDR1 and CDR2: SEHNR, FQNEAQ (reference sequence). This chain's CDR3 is CASSPWSGSSYEQYF. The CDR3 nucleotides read TGTGCCAGCAGCCCATGGAGCGGGAGTAGCTACGAGCAGTACTTC.

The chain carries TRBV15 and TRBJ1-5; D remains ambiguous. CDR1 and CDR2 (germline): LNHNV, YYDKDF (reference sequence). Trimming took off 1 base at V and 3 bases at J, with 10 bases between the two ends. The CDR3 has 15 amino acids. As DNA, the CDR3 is TGTGCCACCAGCAGAGCTGGACGTAACAATCAGCCCCAGCATTTT. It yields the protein CATSRAGRNNQPQHF.

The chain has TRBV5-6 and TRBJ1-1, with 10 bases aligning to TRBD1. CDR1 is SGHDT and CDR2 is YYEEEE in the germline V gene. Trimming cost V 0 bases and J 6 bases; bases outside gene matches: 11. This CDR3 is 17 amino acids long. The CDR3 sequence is CASSLGPPGTGVAEAFF. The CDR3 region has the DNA TGTGCCAGCAGCTTGGGGCCCCCCGGGACAGGGGTTGCTGAAGCTTTCTTT.

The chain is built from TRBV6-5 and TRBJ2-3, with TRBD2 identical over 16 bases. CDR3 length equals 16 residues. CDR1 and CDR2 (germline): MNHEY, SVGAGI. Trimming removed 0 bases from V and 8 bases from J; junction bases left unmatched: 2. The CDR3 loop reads CASSYSGLAGGGTQYF. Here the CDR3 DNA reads TGTGCCAGCAGTTACTCGGGACTAGCGGGAGGGGGTACGCAGTATTTT.

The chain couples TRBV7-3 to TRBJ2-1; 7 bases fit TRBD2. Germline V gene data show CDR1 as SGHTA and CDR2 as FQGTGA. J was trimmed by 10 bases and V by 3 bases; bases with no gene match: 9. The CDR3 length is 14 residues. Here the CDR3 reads CASSFTGTNVEQFF. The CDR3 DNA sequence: TGTGCCAGCAGCTTCACCGGGACTAACGTGGAGCAGTTCTTC.

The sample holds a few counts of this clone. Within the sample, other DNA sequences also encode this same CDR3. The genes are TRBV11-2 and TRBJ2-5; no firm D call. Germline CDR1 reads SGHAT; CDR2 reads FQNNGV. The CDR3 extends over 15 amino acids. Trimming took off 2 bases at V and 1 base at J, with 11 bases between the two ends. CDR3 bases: TGTGCCAGCAGCTTACTTGAATCCGTCCAAGAGACCCAGTACTTC. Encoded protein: CASSLLESVQETQYF.

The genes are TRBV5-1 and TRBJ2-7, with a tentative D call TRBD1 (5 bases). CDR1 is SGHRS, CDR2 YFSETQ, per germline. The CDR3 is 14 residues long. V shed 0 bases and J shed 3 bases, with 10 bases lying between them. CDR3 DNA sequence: TGCGCCAGCAGCTTGGGGGGCGACGGCTACGAGCAGTACTTC. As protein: CASSLGGDGYEQYF.

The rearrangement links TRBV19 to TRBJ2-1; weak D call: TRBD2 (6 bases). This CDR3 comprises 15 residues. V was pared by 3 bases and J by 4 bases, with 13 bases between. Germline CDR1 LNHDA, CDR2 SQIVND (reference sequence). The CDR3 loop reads CASSISAGTYNEQFF. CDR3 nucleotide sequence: TGTGCCAGTAGTATCTCCGCGGGGACTTACAATGAGCAGTTCTTC.

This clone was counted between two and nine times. CDR3 residues: CASSQVGGSEAQYF. CDR3 nucleotides: TGTGCCAGCAGCCAAGTTGGGGGCTCCGAGGCCCAGTACTTC. This chain connects TRBV4-2 to TRBJ2-5; TRBD1 is a possible D gene (6 bases). The V end was cut by 1 base, the J end by 9 bases, with 15 bases between. This CDR3 region has 14 residues. The V gene's germline CDR1 is LGHNA and CDR2 YNFKEQ.

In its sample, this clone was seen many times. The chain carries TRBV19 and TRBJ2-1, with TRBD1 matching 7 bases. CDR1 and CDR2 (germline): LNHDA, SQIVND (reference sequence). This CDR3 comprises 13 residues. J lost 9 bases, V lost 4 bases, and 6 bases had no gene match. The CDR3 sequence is CASSRQGVGEQFF. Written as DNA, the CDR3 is TGTGCCAGTAGTAGGCAGGGGGTGGGTGAGCAGTTCTTC.

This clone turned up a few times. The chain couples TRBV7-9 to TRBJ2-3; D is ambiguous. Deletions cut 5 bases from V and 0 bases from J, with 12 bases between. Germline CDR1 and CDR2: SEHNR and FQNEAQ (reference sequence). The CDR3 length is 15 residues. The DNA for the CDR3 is TGTGCCAGCAGCCTCGGAGCTTCTAGCACAGATACGCAGTATTTT. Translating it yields CASSLGASSTDTQYF.

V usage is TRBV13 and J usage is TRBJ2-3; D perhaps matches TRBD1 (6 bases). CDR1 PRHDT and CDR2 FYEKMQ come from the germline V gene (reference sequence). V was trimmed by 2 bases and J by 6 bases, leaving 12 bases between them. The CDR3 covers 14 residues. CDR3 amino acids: CASSLTLRGDTQYF. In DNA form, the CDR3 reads TGTGCCAGCAGCTTAACCCTCAGGGGCGATACGCAGTATTTT.

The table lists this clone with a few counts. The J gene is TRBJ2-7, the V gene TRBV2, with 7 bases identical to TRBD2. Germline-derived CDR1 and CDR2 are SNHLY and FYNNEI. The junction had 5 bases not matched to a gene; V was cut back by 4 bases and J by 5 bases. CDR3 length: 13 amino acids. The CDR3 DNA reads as TGTGCCAGCAGTGTCCGGGGGGTTGACGAGCAGTACTTC. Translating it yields CASSVRGVDEQYF.